Below, 5 T cell receptor beta chains from the same sample are listed, as sequenced in a study of cytomegalovirus exposure and HLA in healthy donors (dated 2017 in TCRdb). Libraries were made using the immunoSEQ multiplex PCR assay. For the multiplex PCR, a mixture combining 60 forward primers for TCR Vbeta segments and 13 reverse primers for TCR Jbeta segments was used. Imported from immuneACCESS, the table was reduced by TCRdb to in-frame sequences with V and J called. These copies leave out some clones; in studies compared against another copy, an unresolved V gene accounts for under half, and the cause of the remainder is not known. The sample has approximately 160,000 clones on record, about 75% of them singletons. Of the sample, 0.66% falls within the top ten clones. The sample was PBMCs. The source is a male donor in good health and CMV-seronegative.

The chain joins TRBV9 to TRBJ2-1, with D unresolved. Germline lookup yields CDR1 SGDLS and CDR2 YYNGEE. This CDR3 has 14 residues. V was trimmed by 1 base and J by 0 bases, leaving 5 bases between them. This CDR3 is CASSVRSSYNEQFF. As DNA, the CDR3 is TGTGCCAGCAGCGTACGGAGCTCCTACAATGAGCAGTTCTTC.

The V call is TRBV29-1, the J call TRBJ2-1, with 9 bases aligning to TRBD2. This CDR3 has 16 residues. V dropped 6 bases and J dropped 3; count of bases not matched to a gene: 12. Germline values: CDR1 SQVTM, CDR2 ANQGSEA. CDR3 nucleotide sequence: TGCAGCGTCCTCGGAGGGCGAGCGGGAGGCTACAATGAGCAGTTCTTC. Translation gives CSVLGGRAGGYNEQFF.

This clone was detected a few times. The rearrangement joins TRBV30 to TRBJ1-6; D is perhaps TRBD1 (6 bases). This CDR3 has 13 residues. Germline CDR1 GTSNPN, CDR2 SVGIG (reference sequence). V shed 4 bases and J shed 8 bases, with 12 bases lying between them. The CDR3 loop reads CAWKRQDYSPLHF. The CDR3 nucleotides read TGTGCCTGGAAGAGACAGGACTATTCACCCCTCCACTTT.

The chain couples TRBV4-1 to TRBJ2-1; TRBD2 aligns across 10 bases. The CDR3 covers 16 residues. Germline values: CDR1 MGHRA, CDR2 YSYEKL. V lost 1 base, J lost 5 bases, and 5 bases stayed unmatched. CDR3 protein: CASSQAGLASDNEQFF. Here the CDR3 DNA reads TGCGCCAGCAGCCAAGCGGGACTAGCGAGCGACAATGAGCAGTTCTTC.

V is TRBV19 and J is TRBJ2-3, with 8 bases aligning to TRBD2. V lost 3 bases to trimming and J lost 0 bases; unmatched junction nucleotides: 5. The CDR3 runs to 16 residues. Germline-derived CDR1 and CDR2 are LNHDA and SQIVND (reference sequence). CDR3 amino acids: CASSIFASGSTDTQYF. The CDR3, as DNA: TGTGCCAGTAGTATCTTCGCTAGCGGGAGCACAGATACGCAGTATTTT.